The rows below give T cell receptor beta chains drawn from one sample of a study of blood T cell repertoires in COVID-19. Sequencing was performed with immunoSEQ multiplex PCR; in TCRdb, only in-frame clones are kept and a portion is missing. The table records roughly 43,000 clones, roughly 84% of them present only once. Sequencing was done on a sample of peripheral blood. The source of these receptors is a human donor in a cohort sampled during active COVID-19. Both conserved end residues are part of each CDR3. The D gene is left open where the match is weak. Only some rows state a clone size, as once, few, many or a class for expanded clones.

V,size,D,J,DNA,CDR3
TRBV5-4,.,TRBD1,TRBJ1-2,TGTGCCAGCAGCCTGCGGGTGGGGGGACAGGAGGGCTACACCTTC,CASSLRVGGQEGYTF
TRBV23-1,.,.,TRBJ2-5,TGCGCCAGCAGTCAACCAGGGGAGGGGTCCCTGGATCCCCCGGAGACCCAGTACTTC,CASSQPGEGSLDPPETQYF
TRBV5-6,.,.,TRBJ2-3,TGTGCCAGCAGCCCTACAGGGTGGGCAGATACGCAGTATTTT,CASSPTGWADTQYF
TRBV9,.,TRBD1,TRBJ1-3,TGTGCCAGCAGCGGTGGGGCAGGGGGTCCAGGAAACACCATATATTTT,CASSGGAGGPGNTIYF
TRBV5-1,once,TRBD2,TRBJ2-3,TGCGCCAGCAGCTTAGCGGGGGGTCAAAACACAGATACGCAGTATTTT,CASSLAGGQNTDTQYF
TRBV28,.,TRBD1,TRBJ2-7,TGTGCCAGCAGTTTGGGCAGGGGGCTCGAGCAGTACTTC,CASSLGRGLEQYF
TRBV18,few,.,TRBJ2-7,TGTGCCAGCTCACGACGACAGCGCGACTACGAGCAGTACTTC,CASSRRQRDYEQYF
TRBV9,once,.,TRBJ1-1,TGTGCCAGCAGCCCCCGAGGGGGTAGCGCCACTGAAGCTTTCTTT,CASSPRGGSATEAFF
TRBV5-5,.,.,TRBJ1-1,TGTGCCAGCAGCTTTACCGGGACACCAAACACTGAAGCTTTCTTT,CASSFTGTPNTEAFF
TRBV7-8,.,TRBD1,TRBJ2-7,TGTGCCAGCAGCTTACGGGACAGTATCTCCTACGAGCAGTACTTC,CASSLRDSISYEQYF
TRBV3-1/TRBV3-2,.,.,TRBJ1-3,TGTGCCAGCAGCCAAGGGGGGGAAAGAGGAAACACCATATATTTT,CASSQGGERGNTIYF
TRBV19,.,.,TRBJ2-1,TGTGCCAGTAGTCCCTTAGCGCGGACTGAGCAGTTCTTC,CASSPLARTEQFF
TRBV4-2,few,.,TRBJ1-6,TGTGCCAGCAGCCCGGACATGAGTTCACCCCTCCACTTT,CASSPDMSSPLHF
TRBV19,.,.,TRBJ2-5,TGTGCCAGTAGTCCTCTCCCTGTTTCCCAAGAGACCCAGTACTTC,CASSPLPVSQETQYF
TRBV10-3,.,TRBD1,TRBJ2-1,TGTGCCATCAGAATCGGACAGGGCAATGAGCAGTTCTTC,CAIRIGQGNEQFF
TRBV6-2/TRBV6-3,.,.,TRBJ1-2,TGTGCCAGCAGTATCGCCAGGGCCAGTGGCTACACCTTC,CASSIARASGYTF
TRBV7-9,.,TRBD1,TRBJ1-6,TGTGCCAGCAAGGGGGCGCTTGGGAATTCACCCCTCCACTTT,CASKGALGNSPLHF
TRBV5-6,.,TRBD1,TRBJ2-7,TGTGCCAGCAGCCCCGGGACAGTCAACGAGCAGTACTTC,CASSPGTVNEQYF
TRBV20-1,.,.,TRBJ2-1,TGCAGTGCTAGTGACTTATTCCATGAGCAGTTCTTC,CSASDLFHEQFF
TRBV6-5,.,TRBD2,TRBJ2-3,TGTGCCAGCAGTTATGGAGCGGGGGGACACACAGATACGCAGTATTTT,CASSYGAGGHTDTQYF
TRBV5-6,.,.,TRBJ1-1,TGTGCCAGCAGCGAAAATCCCCACTCGAACACTGAAGCTTTCTTT,CASSENPHSNTEAFF
TRBV2,.,.,TRBJ1-4,TGTGCCAGCAGTGACTGGGGGGCTAATGAAAAACTGTTTTTT,CASSDWGANEKLFF
TRBV5-1,many,.,TRBJ2-3,TGCGCCAGCAGCCAGTCACTAGCAGTCGATACGCAGTATTTT,CASSQSLAVDTQYF
TRBV5-4,.,TRBD2,TRBJ2-7,TGTGCCAGCAGCTTGAAGAGCGGGGGGCCCCTCGAGCAGTACTTC,CASSLKSGGPLEQYF
TRBV7-3,once,.,TRBJ2-1,TGTGCCAGCAGCCTGCTGCACTGGGCGTTCTTC,CASSLLHWAFF
TRBV28,once,TRBD1,TRBJ1-2,TGTGCCAGCAGTGTGCAGGGGGCACCCGGGTATGGCTACACCTTC,CASSVQGAPGYGYTF
TRBV9,.,TRBD2,TRBJ2-3,TGTGCCAGCAGCGTAAGGGGAGGGCGCACAGATACGCAGTATTTT,CASSVRGGRTDTQYF
TRBV7-6,.,TRBD1,TRBJ1-2,TGTGCCAGCAGCTTGGGACAGGGAAGAAATGGCTACACCTTC,CASSLGQGRNGYTF
TRBV7-6,many,.,TRBJ1-1,TGTGCCAGCAGCCCTGCACGGCAGGGGAACACTGAAGCTTTCTTT,CASSPARQGNTEAFF
TRBV2,.,.,TRBJ2-7,TGTGCCACCTCCCAGAGGGTTTACTACGAGCAGTACTTC,CATSQRVYYEQYF
TRBV6-5,.,TRBD1,TRBJ1-1,TGTGCCAGCAGTTCCGGGACAGGGAGGACTGAAGCTTTCTTT,CASSSGTGRTEAFF
TRBV5-1,.,.,TRBJ2-7,TGCGCCAGCAGCGGTGGCAGTACCTACGAGCAGTACTTC,CASSGGSTYEQYF
TRBV10-2,.,.,TRBJ2-1,TGCGCCAGCAGTGAGTCCGGGGAGCAGTTCTTC,CASSESGEQFF
TRBV30,once,TRBD1,TRBJ2-1,TGTGCCTGGGGCGGACAGGGCAATGAGCAGTTCTTC,CAWGGQGNEQFF
TRBV15,.,TRBD1,TRBJ2-3,TGTGCCACCAGCAGAGATCCAGGACAGGGCACAGATACGCAGTATTTT,CATSRDPGQGTDTQYF
TRBV24-1,.,TRBD1,TRBJ1-1,TGTGCCACCAGTGAAGGGACAGGCCGAGAAGCTTTCTTT,CATSEGTGREAFF
TRBV10-1,.,.,TRBJ2-7,TGCGCCAGCAGCTCGGGGGGCTGCTCCTACGAGCAGTACTTC,CASSSGGCSYEQYF
TRBV5-1,.,TRBD1,TRBJ2-3,TGCGCCAGCAGCTTGGGGGGACAGGGGGCGACAGATACGCAGTATTTT,CASSLGGQGATDTQYF
TRBV3-1/TRBV3-2,.,.,TRBJ2-7,TGTGCCAGCAGCCAGACAGCGAGCTCCTACGAGCAGTACTTC,CASSQTASSYEQYF
TRBV27,.,.,TRBJ1-1,TGTGCCAGCAGTTTGACACTACCCCAGGGGACTGAAGCTTTCTTT,CASSLTLPQGTEAFF
TRBV2,.,TRBD1,TRBJ2-4,TGTGCCAGCGAGGGGGCTCTAGCCAAAAACATTCAGTACTTC,CASEGALAKNIQYF
TRBV30,.,TRBD1,TRBJ1-1,TGTGCCTGGAGAAACAGGGGGACTGAAGCTTTCTTT,CAWRNRGTEAFF
TRBV11-3,few,.,TRBJ2-3,TGTGCCAGCAGCTTAAGCGCCCGAGATACGCAGTATTTT,CASSLSARDTQYF
TRBV19,once,.,TRBJ1-2,TGTGCCAGTAGTATCGGTGTTAACTATGGCTACACCTTC,CASSIGVNYGYTF
TRBV28,.,.,TRBJ2-2,TGTGCCAGCAGGACCCCTTTGACCGGCGGCACCGGGGAGCTGTTTTTT,CASRTPLTGGTGELFF
TRBV5-1,once,TRBD1,TRBJ1-5,TGCGCCAGCAGCTCGGGGACAGGGTATAATCAGCCCCAGCATTTT,CASSSGTGYNQPQHF
TRBV2,.,TRBD2,TRBJ2-3,TGTGCCAGCAGTCCCATAGCGGGGGGGCCCGCAGATACGCAGTATTTT,CASSPIAGGPADTQYF
TRBV19,.,TRBD1,TRBJ1-2,TGTGCCAGTCGAACCCCGGGACAGCTATTTGATGGCTACACCTTC,CASRTPGQLFDGYTF
TRBV6-5,.,.,TRBJ1-6,TGTGCCAGCAGTTACGAGGGCTTCTATAATTCACCCCTCCACTTT,CASSYEGFYNSPLHF
TRBV6-5,.,TRBD1,TRBJ1-1,TGTGCCAGCACCTGGACAGGGTTGAACACTGAAGCTTTCTTT,CASTWTGLNTEAFF
TRBV10-1,.,.,TRBJ1-2,TGCGCCAGCAGTGACAGTGACTATGGCTACACCTTC,CASSDSDYGYTF
TRBV11-3,.,.,TRBJ2-4,TGTGCCAGCAGCCTTGCCCGGACAGACCTCCAAAACATTCAGTACTTC,CASSLARTDLQNIQYF
TRBV28,.,.,TRBJ2-2,TGTGCCAGCAGTTTACTGGCAGGGGCCGGGGAGCTGTTTTTT,CASSLLAGAGELFF
TRBV6-5,.,TRBD1,TRBJ1-5,TGTGCCAGCTTGTGGACAGGCGATAGCAATCAGCCCCAGCATTTT,CASLWTGDSNQPQHF
TRBV7-2,.,.,TRBJ2-3,TGTGCCAGCAGCCAGTCTCAGCGTCCAGATACGCAGTATTTT,CASSQSQRPDTQYF
TRBV5-1,once,TRBD1,TRBJ1-2,TGCGCCAGCAGCTTGATGGACAGGGGCTATGGCTACACCTTC,CASSLMDRGYGYTF
TRBV4-2,.,TRBD1,TRBJ1-6,TGTGCCAGCAGCCAAGATAGAGGCAGGGGGCATGAAACCCTCCACTTT,CASSQDRGRGHETLHF
TRBV5-1,.,TRBD2,TRBJ2-4,TGCGCCAGCAGCTCCAATCCGGGACTAGCGGGGGAAGCCAAAAACATTCAGTACTTC,CASSSNPGLAGEAKNIQYF
TRBV9,.,.,TRBJ1-5,TGTGCCAGCAGCGCAGAAGGAGGCAATCAGCCCCAGCATTTT,CASSAEGGNQPQHF
TRBV6-1,.,TRBD1,TRBJ1-5,TGTGCCAGCAGTGACAGACAGGGGAGGGCCCCGAATCAGCCCCAGCATTTT,CASSDRQGRAPNQPQHF